Listed below are T cell receptor beta chains from one sample, sequenced in a study of blood T cell repertoires in COVID-19. TCRdb's table, derived via immunoSEQ multiplex PCR, lists solely in-frame clones and lacks some. Of about 170,000 clones listed, under 90% are singletons. The sample comprised peripheral blood. These receptor sequences come from a woman in her 70s with COVID-19, enrolled during active disease. Both conserved end residues are part of each CDR3. The order of the fields is D gene, V gene, clone size, J gene, CDR3 DNA, CDR3 protein. D genes are given only for firm matches. A clone size is listed for some rows: how often the clone was seen (once, few, many), or a class if it is expanded.

TRBD2	TRBV7-7	NA	TRBJ2-3	TGTGCTAGCAGCTTGGGACTAGCAGGAGATACGCAGTATTTT	CASSLGLAGDTQYF
NA	TRBV7-2	once	TRBJ2-1	TGTGCCAGCAGCTTAGCAGCGGTGTCCTACAATGAGCAGTTCTTC	CASSLAAVSYNEQFF
TRBD1	TRBV28	NA	TRBJ1-2	TGTGCCAGCAGTTTAGCCGGGACAGGGGTTAGGGCTAACTATGGCTACACCTTC	CASSLAGTGVRANYGYTF
NA	TRBV6-6	NA	TRBJ2-3	TGTGCCAGCAGTCTCGGAGGGGGCACGGGCACAGATACGCAGTATTTT	CASSLGGGTGTDTQYF
NA	TRBV10-3	once	TRBJ1-1	TGTGCCATCAGAGGACAGAACACTGAAGCTTTCTTT	CAIRGQNTEAFF
TRBD1	TRBV4-1	NA	TRBJ1-1	TGCGCCAGCAGCCCAGGACAGGGGGTAGTGGACACTGAAGCTTTCTTT	CASSPGQGVVDTEAFF
NA	TRBV5-1	NA	TRBJ2-3	TGCGCCAGCAGCTTGTCGGGGGCGGGAGCATCGGATACGCAGTATTTT	CASSLSGAGASDTQYF
NA	TRBV6-1	NA	TRBJ2-3	TGTGCCAGCAGTGAACGTCCGGGGTTGGTGCCAGATACGCAGTATTTT	CASSERPGLVPDTQYF
NA	TRBV19	NA	TRBJ1-2	TGTGCCAGTAGTATCGCAAGCCAGGGACTTAACTATGGCTACACCTTC	CASSIASQGLNYGYTF
TRBD2	TRBV3-1/TRBV3-2	NA	TRBJ2-1	TGTGCCAGCAGGCCCACCCAGCGGGGGGGCAATGAGCAGTTCTTC	CASRPTQRGGNEQFF
NA	TRBV6-5	NA	TRBJ1-3	TGTGCCAGCAGTCCGACATTCTCTGGAAACACCATATATTTT	CASSPTFSGNTIYF
TRBD1	TRBV7-3	NA	TRBJ1-6	TGTGCCAGCAGCCGGGACAGCGCGTCTAATTCACCCCTCCACTTT	CASSRDSASNSPLHF
NA	TRBV6-1	NA	TRBJ2-2	TGTGCCAGCAGTGAAGTTCGCGTCACCGGGGAGCTGTTTTTT	CASSEVRVTGELFF
NA	TRBV12-3/TRBV12-4	NA	TRBJ1-1	TGTGCCAGCTCCCCGGTGAACACTGAAGCTTTCTTT	CASSPVNTEAFF
TRBD2	TRBV7-2	once	TRBJ2-1	TGTGCCAGCAGCCTTTCCGGACTAGCGGGAGGGAATGAGCAGTTCTTC	CASSLSGLAGGNEQFF
NA	TRBV9	NA	TRBJ1-2	TGTGCCAGCAGCGTAGGTGGGGAGAAGTATGGCTACACCTTC	CASSVGGEKYGYTF
TRBD2	TRBV28	NA	TRBJ2-5	TGTGCCAGCAGTGCACGAGGCGGGGGGACCCAGTACTTC	CASSARGGGTQYF
TRBD1	TRBV27	NA	TRBJ1-2	TGTGCCAGCAGTCCGGGACAGGGTTATGGCTACACCTTC	CASSPGQGYGYTF
TRBD1	TRBV6-6	NA	TRBJ1-4	TGTGCCAGCAGTTACGACCCGGGACAGGGGATAGAAAAACTGTTTTTT	CASSYDPGQGIEKLFF
NA	TRBV2	NA	TRBJ1-5	TGTGCCAGCAGTGGGGAGATCAATCAGCCCCAGCATTTT	CASSGEINQPQHF
NA	TRBV28	NA	TRBJ1-5	TGTGCCAGCAACCCGAGTAGGGGCAGGTCCGTCAATCAGCCCCAGCATTTT	CASNPSRGRSVNQPQHF
NA	TRBV2	NA	TRBJ1-5	TGTGCCAGCAGTAAACAGAATCTTCATCAGCCCCAGCATTTT	CASSKQNLHQPQHF
NA	TRBV4-2	few	TRBJ1-5	TGTGCCAGCAGCCAAGATGGACCGCCTAGCGGTCAGCCCCAGCATTTT	CASSQDGPPSGQPQHF
TRBD1	TRBV4-2	few	TRBJ1-6	TGTGCCAGCAGCAAAATACCCGGGACAGGGGTTAATTCACCCCTCCACTTT	CASSKIPGTGVNSPLHF
TRBD2	TRBV9	NA	TRBJ2-1	TGTGCCAGCAGCGAACTAGCGTCCTACAATGAGCAGTTCTTC	CASSELASYNEQFF
TRBD1	TRBV19	NA	TRBJ2-5	TGTGCCAGTAGTCCACCACCAACAGGGGGGCAAGAGACCCAGTACTTC	CASSPPPTGGQETQYF
NA	TRBV3-1/TRBV3-2	NA	TRBJ1-5	TGTGCCAGCAGCCAAGGAGAAAATCAGCCCCAGCATTTT	CASSQGENQPQHF
NA	TRBV3-1/TRBV3-2	many	TRBJ1-6	TGTGCCAGCAGCCAACGGGGGGCTAATTCACCCCTCCACTTT	CASSQRGANSPLHF
NA	TRBV20-1	once	TRBJ2-7	TGCAGTGCTAGTCCCCAGGAAGGTGGTTACGAGCAGTACTTC	CSASPQEGGYEQYF
NA	TRBV9	once	TRBJ1-1	TGTGCCAGCAGCACTCGGTCGGGAAACACTGAAGCTTTCTTT	CASSTRSGNTEAFF